The source of this T cell receptor (beta chain) is a study of PD-L1 blockade in urothelial cancer. Sample time point: pretreatment peripheral blood. Data came from immunoSEQ multiplex PCR; TCRdb stores just in-frame clones and leaves some out. The sample yields 130,000 or so clones, less than 85% seen once. Sample: PBMCs, taken around atezolizumab (anti-PD-L1) treatment. The clonotype was recovered from a man aged 50 or older with urothelial cancer.

CDR3 in amino acids: CASSIRSSNQPQHF. The CDR3 DNA reads as TGTGCCAGTAGTATAAGGAGTAGCAATCAGCCCCAGCATTTT. V gene TRBV19 combines with J gene TRBJ1-5, with D unresolved. V was pared by 2 bases and J by 0 bases, with 5 bases between. The CDR3 is 14 residues long. CDR1 and CDR2 from the germline V gene are LNHDA and SQIVND (reference sequence).